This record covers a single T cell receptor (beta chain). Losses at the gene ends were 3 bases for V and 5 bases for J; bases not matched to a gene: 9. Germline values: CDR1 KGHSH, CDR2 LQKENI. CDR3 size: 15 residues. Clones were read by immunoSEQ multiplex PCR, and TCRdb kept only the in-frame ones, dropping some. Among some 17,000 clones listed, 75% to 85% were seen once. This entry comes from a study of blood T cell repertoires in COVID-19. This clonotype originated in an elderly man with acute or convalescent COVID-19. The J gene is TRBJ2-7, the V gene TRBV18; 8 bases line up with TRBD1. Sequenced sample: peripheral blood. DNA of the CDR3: TGTGCCAGCTCACCTACCGAGGCAGGGGGCGACGAGCAGTACTTC. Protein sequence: CASSPTEAGGDEQYF.